The sequence of this TCR beta chain was determined in a study of shared clonotypes between healthy human individuals. Sorted-subset replicate PCR reactions contained roughly 200 ng DNA, corresponding to about 30,000 T cell genomes. The assay was immunoSEQ multiplex PCR, and TCRdb's table has in-frame clones only and misses some. The sample lists about 1.5 million clones; around 98% were seen once. Study findings and constraints: Relative to their counterparts shared across all four donors, non-shared clonotypes exhibited diminished generation probabilities.

Germline V lookup: CDR1 SGHVS, CDR2 FQNEAQ. V was clipped by 1 base and J by 9 bases; unmatched bases: 6. This CDR3 has 14 amino acids. As regards this clone: Its antigen is unknown.

The V gene is TRBV7-8, the J gene TRBJ2-3, with 8 bases identical to TRBD1. The sample was naive CD4+ T cells sorted from blood. Subset: CD45RA+ positively selected. The TCR was taken from a man younger than 45 in good health. The CDR3 DNA reads as TGTGCCAGCAGCTTAGGACAGGGGCCATGGACGCAGTATTTT. This sequence encodes CASSLGQGPWTQYF.